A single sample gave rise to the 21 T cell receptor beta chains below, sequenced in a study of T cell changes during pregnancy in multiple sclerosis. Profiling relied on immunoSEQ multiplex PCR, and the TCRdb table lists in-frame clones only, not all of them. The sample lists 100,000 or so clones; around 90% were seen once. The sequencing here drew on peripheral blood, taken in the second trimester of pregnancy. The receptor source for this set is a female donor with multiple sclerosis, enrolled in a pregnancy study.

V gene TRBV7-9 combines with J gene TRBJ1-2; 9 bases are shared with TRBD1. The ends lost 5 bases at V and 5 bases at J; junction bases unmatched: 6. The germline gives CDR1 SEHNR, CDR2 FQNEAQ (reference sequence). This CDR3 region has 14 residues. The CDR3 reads CASSPGTGRYGYTF. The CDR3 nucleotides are TGTGCCAGCAGCCCCGGGACAGGGAGGTATGGCTACACCTTC.

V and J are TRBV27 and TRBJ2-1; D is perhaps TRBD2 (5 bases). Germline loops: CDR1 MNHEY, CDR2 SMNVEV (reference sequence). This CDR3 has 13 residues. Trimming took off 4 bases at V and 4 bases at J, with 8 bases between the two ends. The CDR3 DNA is TGTGCCAGCAGTTATCGGGGATACAATGAGCAGTTCTTC. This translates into CASSYRGYNEQFF.

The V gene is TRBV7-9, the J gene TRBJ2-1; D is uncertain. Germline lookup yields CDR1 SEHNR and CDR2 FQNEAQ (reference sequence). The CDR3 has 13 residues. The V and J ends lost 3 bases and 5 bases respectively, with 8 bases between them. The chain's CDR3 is CASSLVRDNEQFF. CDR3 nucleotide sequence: TGTGCCAGCAGCTTGGTTCGGGACAATGAGCAGTTCTTC.

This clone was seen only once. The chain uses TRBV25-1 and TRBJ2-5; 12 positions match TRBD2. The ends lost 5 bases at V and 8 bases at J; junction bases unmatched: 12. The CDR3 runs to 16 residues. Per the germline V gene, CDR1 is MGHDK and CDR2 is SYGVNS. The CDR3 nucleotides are TGTGCCAGCAGTCCCCGACTAGCGGGGGCCCAGGAAACCCAGTACTTC. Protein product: CASSPRLAGAQETQYF.

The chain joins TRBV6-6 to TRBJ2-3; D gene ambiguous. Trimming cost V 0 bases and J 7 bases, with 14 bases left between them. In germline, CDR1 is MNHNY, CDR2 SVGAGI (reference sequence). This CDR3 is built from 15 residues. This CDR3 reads CASSYSSSSGYTQYF. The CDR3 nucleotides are TGTGCCAGCAGTTACTCGAGCTCCTCCGGTTATACGCAGTATTTT.

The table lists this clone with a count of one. Here the CDR3 reads CASSLGGGRGTEAFF. The CDR3 DNA reads as TGTGCCAGCAGCTTAGGAGGGGGCAGAGGGACTGAAGCTTTCTTT. J is TRBJ1-1 and V is TRBV7-9; 7 bases are shared with TRBD1. J lost 5 bases, V lost 1 base, and 7 bases had no gene match. The CDR3 covers 15 residues. Germline CDR1 is SEHNR and CDR2 is FQNEAQ (reference sequence).

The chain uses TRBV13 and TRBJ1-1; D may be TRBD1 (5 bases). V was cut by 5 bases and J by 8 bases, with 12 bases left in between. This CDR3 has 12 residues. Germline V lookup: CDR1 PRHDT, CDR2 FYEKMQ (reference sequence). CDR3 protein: CASSPRAGEAFF. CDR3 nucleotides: TGTGCCAGCAGCCCCAGGGCAGGCGAAGCTTTCTTT.

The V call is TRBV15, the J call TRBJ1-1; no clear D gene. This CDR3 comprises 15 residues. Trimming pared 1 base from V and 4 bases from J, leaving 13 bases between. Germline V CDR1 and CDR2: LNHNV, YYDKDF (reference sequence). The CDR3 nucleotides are TGTGCCACCAGCAGAGCTCGGGAATCCATCACTGAAGCTTTCTTT. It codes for CATSRARESITEAFF. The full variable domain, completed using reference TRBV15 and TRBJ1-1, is DAMVIQNPRYQVTQFGKPVTLSCSQTLNHNVMYWYQQKSSQAPKLLFHYYDKDFNNEADTPDNFQSRRPNTSFCFLDIRSPGLGDTAMYLCATSRARESITEAFFGQGTRLTVV.

Here the CDR3 DNA reads TGTGCCATCTCGGACAGGGCTGGGCCCCAGCATTTT. As protein: CAISDRAGPQHF. The J gene is TRBJ1-5, the V gene TRBV6-1, with 8 bases aligning to TRBD1. Germline CDR1 MNHNS, CDR2 SASEGT. With V trimmed by 10 bases and J by 9 bases, 8 bases remained unmatched. The CDR3 is made up of 12 amino acids.

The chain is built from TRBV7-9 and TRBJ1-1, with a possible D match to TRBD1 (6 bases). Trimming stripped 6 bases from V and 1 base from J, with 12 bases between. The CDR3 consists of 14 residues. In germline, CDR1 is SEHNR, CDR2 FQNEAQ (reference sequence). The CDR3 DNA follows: TGTGCCAGCAGTCCCCGAGGGGGGAACACTGAAGCTTTCTTT. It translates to CASSPRGGNTEAFF. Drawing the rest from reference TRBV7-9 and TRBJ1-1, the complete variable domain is DTGVSQNPRHKITKRGQNVTFRCDPISEHNRLYWYRQTLGQGPEFLTYFQNEAQLEKSRLLSDRFSAERPKGSFSTLEIQRTEQGDSAMYLCASSPRGGNTEAFFGQGTRLTVV.

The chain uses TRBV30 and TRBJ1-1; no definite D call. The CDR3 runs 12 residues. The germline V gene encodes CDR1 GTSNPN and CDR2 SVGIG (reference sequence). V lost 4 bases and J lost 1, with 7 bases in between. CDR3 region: CAWMETNTEAFF. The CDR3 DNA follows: TGTGCCTGGATGGAGACGAACACTGAAGCTTTCTTT. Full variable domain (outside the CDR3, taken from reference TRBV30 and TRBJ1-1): SQTIHQWPATLVQPVGSPLSLECTVEGTSNPNLYWYRQAAGRGLQLLFYSVGIGQISSEVPQNLSASRPQDRQFILSSKKLLLSDSGFYLCAWMETNTEAFFGQGTRLTVV.

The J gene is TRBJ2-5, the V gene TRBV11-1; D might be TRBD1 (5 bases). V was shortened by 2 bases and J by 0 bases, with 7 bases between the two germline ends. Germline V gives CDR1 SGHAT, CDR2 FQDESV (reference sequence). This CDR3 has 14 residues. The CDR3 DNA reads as TGTGCCAGCAGCTTACAGGGAAACCAAGAGACCCAGTACTTC. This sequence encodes CASSLQGNQETQYF.

In nucleotides, the CDR3 is TGTGCCAGCAGCTTAATTGGCCCCGGACAGGGGACCGGGGAGCTGTTTTTT. Encoded protein: CASSLIGPGQGTGELFF. This chain joins TRBV7-3 and TRBJ2-2; 9 positions match TRBD1. Germline-derived CDR1 and CDR2 are SGHTA and FQGTGA. Losses at the gene ends were 1 base for V and 5 bases for J; bases not matched to a gene: 8. This CDR3 comprises 17 residues.

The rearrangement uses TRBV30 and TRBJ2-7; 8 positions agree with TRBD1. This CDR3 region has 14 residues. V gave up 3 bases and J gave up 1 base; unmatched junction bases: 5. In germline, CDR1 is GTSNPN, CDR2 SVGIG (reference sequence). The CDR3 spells CAWSKGQGSYEQYF. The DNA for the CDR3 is TGTGCCTGGAGCAAAGGACAGGGTTCCTACGAGCAGTACTTC.

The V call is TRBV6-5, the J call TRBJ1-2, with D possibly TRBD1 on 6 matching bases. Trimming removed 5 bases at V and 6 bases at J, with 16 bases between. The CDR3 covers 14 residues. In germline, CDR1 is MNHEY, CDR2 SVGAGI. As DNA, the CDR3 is TGTGCCAGCAGTAGCTCCGGGACAATGGATGGCTACACCTTC. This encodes CASSSSGTMDGYTF.

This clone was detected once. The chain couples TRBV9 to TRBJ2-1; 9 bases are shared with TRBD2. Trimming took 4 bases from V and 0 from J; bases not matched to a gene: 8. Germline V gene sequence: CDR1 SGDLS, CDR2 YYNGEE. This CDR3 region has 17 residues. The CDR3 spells CASSSRFSGSSYNEQFF. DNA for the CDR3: TGTGCCAGCAGCTCGCGCTTTAGCGGGAGCTCCTACAATGAGCAGTTCTTC. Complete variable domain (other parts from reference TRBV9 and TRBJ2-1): DSGVTQTPKHLITATGQRVTLRCSPRSGDLSVYWYQQSLDQGLQFLIQYYNGEERAKGNILERFSAQQFPDLHSELNLSSLELGDSALYFCASSSRFSGSSYNEQFFGPGTRLTVL.

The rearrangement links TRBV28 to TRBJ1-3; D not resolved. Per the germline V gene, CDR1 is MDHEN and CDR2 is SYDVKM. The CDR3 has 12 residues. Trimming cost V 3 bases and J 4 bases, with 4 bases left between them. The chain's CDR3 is CASSFRGNTIYF. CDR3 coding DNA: TGTGCCAGCAGTTTCAGGGGAAACACCATATATTTT.

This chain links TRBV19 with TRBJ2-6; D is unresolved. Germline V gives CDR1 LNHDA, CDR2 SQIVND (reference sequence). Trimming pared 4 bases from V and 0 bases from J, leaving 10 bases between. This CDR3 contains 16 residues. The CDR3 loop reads CASSTKHSSGANVLTF. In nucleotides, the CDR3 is TGTGCCAGTAGTACTAAGCACAGCTCTGGGGCCAACGTCCTGACTTTC. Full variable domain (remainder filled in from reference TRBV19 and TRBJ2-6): DGGITQSPKYLFRKEGQNVTLSCEQNLNHDAMYWYRQDPGQGLRLIYYSQIVNDFQKGDIAEGYSVSREKKESFPLTVTSAQKNPTAFYLCASSTKHSSGANVLTFGAGSRLTVL.

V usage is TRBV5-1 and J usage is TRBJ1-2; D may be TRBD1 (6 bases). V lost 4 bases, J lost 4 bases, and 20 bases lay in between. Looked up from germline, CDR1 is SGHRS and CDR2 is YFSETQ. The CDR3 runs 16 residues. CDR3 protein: CASSPGQLRTIYGYTF. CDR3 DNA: TGCGCCAGCAGCCCCGGACAGCTCCGAACTATCTATGGCTACACCTTC.

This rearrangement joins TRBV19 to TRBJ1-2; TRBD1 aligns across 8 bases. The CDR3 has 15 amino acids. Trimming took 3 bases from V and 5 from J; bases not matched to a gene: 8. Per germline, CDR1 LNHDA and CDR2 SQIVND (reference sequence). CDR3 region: CASSMATGEGYGYTF. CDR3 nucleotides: TGTGCCAGTAGTATGGCGACAGGGGAGGGGTATGGCTACACCTTC.

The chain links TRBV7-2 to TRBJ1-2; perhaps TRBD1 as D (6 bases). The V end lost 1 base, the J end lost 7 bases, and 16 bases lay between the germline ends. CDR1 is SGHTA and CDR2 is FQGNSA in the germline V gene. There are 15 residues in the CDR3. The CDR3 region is CASSLGGPERRGYTF. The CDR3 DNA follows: TGTGCCAGCAGCTTAGGGGGGCCCGAACGGCGTGGCTACACCTTC.